These 7 T cell receptor beta chains came from one sample sequenced in a study of OX40 agonist ivuxolimab in advanced cancers. Sequencing was performed with immunoSEQ multiplex PCR; in TCRdb, only in-frame clones are kept and a portion is missing. The sample has under 65,000 clones; 70% to 90% are singletons. This specimen consisted of CD4+ or CD8+ T cells sorted from blood, obtained in a trial of the OX40 agonist ivuxolimab. The receptor source for this set is an adult with an advanced solid tumor such as melanoma, head and neck, liver or kidney cancer.

The chain is built from TRBV2 and TRBJ1-1; D not resolved. The CDR3 totals 14 residues. Germline CDR1 SNHLY, CDR2 FYNNEI. Trimming shortened V by 8 bases and J by 1 base, and 14 bases separated the two germline ends. CDR3 sequence: CASLSSPANTEAFF. The CDR3 nucleotides read TGTGCCAGCCTCTCCTCCCCGGCGAACACTGAAGCTTTCTTT.

This clone was recorded only once. The chain recombines TRBV20-1 with TRBJ1-5; D not resolved. Trimming removed 5 bases at V and 7 bases at J, with 6 bases between. Germline-derived CDR1 and CDR2 are DFQATT and SNEGSKA (reference sequence). The CDR3 is made up of 10 amino acids. The CDR3 DNA reads as TGCAGTGCTGGGGAACAGCCCCAGCATTTT. Translating it yields CSAGEQPQHF.

The chain carries TRBV2 and TRBJ1-5, with unresolved D. The germline V and J ends were trimmed by 7 bases and 3 bases, with 10 bases remaining between them. The CDR3 is 13 residues long. Germline CDR1 SNHLY, CDR2 FYNNEI. CDR3 in DNA: TGTGCCAGCATTAGGAGTAACAATCAGCCCCAGCATTTT. Protein: CASIRSNNQPQHF.

The chain links TRBV5-4 to TRBJ2-7; maybe TRBD1 (6 bases). V was clipped by 0 bases and J by 1 base, with 11 bases between them. The germline CDR1 and CDR2 sequences are SGHNT and YYREEE (reference sequence). The CDR3 extends over 15 amino acids. The DNA of the CDR3 is TGTGCCAGCAGCTTGGTACAGGGTGGGTCCTACGAGCAGTACTTC. Amino acids: CASSLVQGGSYEQYF.

V gene TRBV10-3 combines with J gene TRBJ2-5, with 7 bases that match TRBD1. Germline V gene lookup returns CDR1 ENHRY and CDR2 SYGVKD. With V trimmed by 5 bases and J by 5 bases, 5 bases remained unmatched. There are 13 residues in the CDR3. Here the CDR3 DNA reads TGTGCCATCAGTCCCGACAGGGTTGAGACCCAGTACTTC. Translated, it gives CAISPDRVETQYF.

The genes are TRBV11-3 and TRBJ2-5, with a weak D call TRBD2 (5 bases). Trimming took off 6 bases at V and 5 bases at J, with 16 bases between the two ends. CDR3 length: 14 residues. Per germline, CDR1 SGHNT and CDR2 YENEEA. The CDR3 DNA reads as TGTGCCAGCAGTCCCTCGGGGTATACGGAGACCCAGTACTTC. Protein product: CASSPSGYTETQYF. The full variable domain, completed using reference TRBV11-3 and TRBJ2-5, is EAGVVQSPRYKIIEKKQPVAFWCNPISGHNTLYWYLQNLGQGPELLIRYENEEAVDDSQLPKDRFSAERLKGVDSTLKIQPAELGDSAVYLCASSPSGYTETQYFGPGTRLLVL.

The V and J genes are TRBV5-5 and TRBJ1-5, with TRBD1 as a possible D gene (5 bases). Germline V gene data show CDR1 as SGHKS and CDR2 as YYEKEE (reference sequence). This CDR3 region has 18 residues. V lost 4 bases to trimming and J lost 0 bases, with 20 bases between them. The CDR3 here is CASSQSGGSQNSNQPQHF. CDR3 coding DNA: TGTGCCAGCAGCCAAAGTGGGGGAAGCCAGAATAGCAATCAGCCCCAGCATTTT.